This T cell receptor (beta chain) was found in a study of neurological immune-mediated disorders. Unsorted libraries were prepared from 2 million PBMCs that had been stored at -80 C. The CDR3 sequence is 12 residues long. Germline lookup yields CDR1 DFQATT and CDR2 SNEGSKA (reference sequence). Trimming removed 7 bases from V and 0 bases from J, with 10 bases in between. Each CDR3 protein gets one entry after TCRdb re-called the 5' RACE reads with MiXCR. Here the sample spans about 59,000 distinct CDR3 sequences, 10% to 15% being singletons. This clonotype was counted at least ten times. The sequenced material came from PBMCs. This clonotype was sampled from a woman aged 55-75 years with HTLV-1-associated myelopathy (HAM/TSP). The chain employs TRBV20-1 and TRBJ2-7; D gene unclear. The CDR3 bases are TGCAGTGTTTTCGGGCGCTCCTACGAGCAGTACTTC. This codes for CSVFGRSYEQYF.